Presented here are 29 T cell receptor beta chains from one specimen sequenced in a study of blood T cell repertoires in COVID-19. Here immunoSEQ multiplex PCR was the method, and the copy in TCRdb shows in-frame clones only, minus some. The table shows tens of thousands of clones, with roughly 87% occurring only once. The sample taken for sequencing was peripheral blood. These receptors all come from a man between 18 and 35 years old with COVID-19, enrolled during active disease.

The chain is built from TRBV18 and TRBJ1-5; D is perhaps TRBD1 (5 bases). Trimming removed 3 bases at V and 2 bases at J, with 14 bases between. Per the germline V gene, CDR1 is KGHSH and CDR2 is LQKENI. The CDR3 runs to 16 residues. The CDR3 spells CASSPAGPGGNQPQHF. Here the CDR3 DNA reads TGTGCCAGCTCACCCGCGGGGCCGGGTGGCAATCAGCCCCAGCATTTT.

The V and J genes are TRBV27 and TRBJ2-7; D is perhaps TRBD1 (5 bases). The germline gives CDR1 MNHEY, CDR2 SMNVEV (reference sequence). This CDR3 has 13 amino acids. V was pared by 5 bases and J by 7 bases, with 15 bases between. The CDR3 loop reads CASSQGDPREQYF. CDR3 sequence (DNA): TGTGCCAGCAGTCAAGGGGATCCGAGGGAGCAGTACTTC.

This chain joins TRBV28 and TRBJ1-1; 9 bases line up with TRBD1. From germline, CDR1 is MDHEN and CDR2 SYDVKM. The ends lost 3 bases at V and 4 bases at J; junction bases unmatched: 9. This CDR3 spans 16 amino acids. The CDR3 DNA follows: TGTGCCAGCAGTTTTGCCGGGACAGGGAGTATCACTGAAGCTTTCTTT. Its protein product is CASSFAGTGSITEAFF.

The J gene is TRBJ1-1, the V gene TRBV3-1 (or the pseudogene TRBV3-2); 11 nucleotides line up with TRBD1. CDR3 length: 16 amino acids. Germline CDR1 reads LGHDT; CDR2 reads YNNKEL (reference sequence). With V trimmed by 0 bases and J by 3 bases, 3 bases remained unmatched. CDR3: CASSQEWDRGDTEAFF. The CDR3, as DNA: TGTGCCAGCAGCCAAGAATGGGACAGGGGGGACACTGAAGCTTTCTTT.

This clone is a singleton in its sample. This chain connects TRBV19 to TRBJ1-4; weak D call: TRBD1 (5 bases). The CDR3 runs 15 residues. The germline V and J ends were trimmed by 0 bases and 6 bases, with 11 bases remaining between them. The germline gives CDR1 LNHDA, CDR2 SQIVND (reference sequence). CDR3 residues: CASSIEGAMDEKLFF. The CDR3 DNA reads TGTGCCAGTAGTATAGAAGGGGCTATGGATGAAAAACTGTTTTTT.

CDR3 sequence reads: CASSEGVALNPDTQYF. In DNA, the CDR3 is TGTGCCAGCAGTGAAGGCGTTGCCCTCAATCCAGATACGCAGTATTTT. The chain joins TRBV2 to TRBJ2-3; D gene unclear. This CDR3 is built from 16 residues. The germline V gene encodes CDR1 SNHLY and CDR2 FYNNEI. V shed 1 base and J shed 4 bases, with 15 bases lying between them. Variable domain in full (rest from reference TRBV2 and TRBJ2-3): EPEVTQTPSHQVTQMGQEVILRCVPISNHLYFYWYRQILGQKVEFLVSFYNNEISEKSEIFDDQFSVERPDGSNFTLKIRSTKLEDSAMYFCASSEGVALNPDTQYFGPGTRLTVL.

The CDR3: CATSRVKGRGRETQYF. Written as DNA, the CDR3 is TGTGCCACCAGCAGAGTTAAGGGCAGGGGGCGAGAGACCCAGTACTTC. V gene TRBV15 combines with J gene TRBJ2-5; 8 nucleotides match TRBD1. The germline V gene encodes CDR1 LNHNV and CDR2 YYDKDF (reference sequence). V dropped 1 base and J dropped 4; count of bases not matched to a gene: 8. The CDR3 has 16 residues.

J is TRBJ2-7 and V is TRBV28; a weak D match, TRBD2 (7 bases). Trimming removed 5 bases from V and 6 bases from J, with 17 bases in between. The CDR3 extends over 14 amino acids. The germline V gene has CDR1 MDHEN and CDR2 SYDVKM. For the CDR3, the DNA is TGTGCCAGCAGTAGTACAGGGCCGGGGGGCGAGCAGTACTTC. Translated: CASSSTGPGGEQYF. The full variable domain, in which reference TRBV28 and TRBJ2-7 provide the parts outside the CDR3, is DVKVTQSSRYLVKRTGEKVFLECVQDMDHENMFWYRQDPGLGLRLIYFSYDVKMKEKGDIPEGYSVSREKKERFSLILESASTNQTSMYLCASSSTGPGGEQYFGPGTRLTVT.

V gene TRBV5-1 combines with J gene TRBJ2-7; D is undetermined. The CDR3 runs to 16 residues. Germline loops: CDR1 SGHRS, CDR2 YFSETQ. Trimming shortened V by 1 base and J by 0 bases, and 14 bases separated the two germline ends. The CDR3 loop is CASSLKRLASSYEQYF. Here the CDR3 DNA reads TGCGCCAGCAGCTTGAAACGTCTGGCTAGCTCCTACGAGCAGTACTTC.

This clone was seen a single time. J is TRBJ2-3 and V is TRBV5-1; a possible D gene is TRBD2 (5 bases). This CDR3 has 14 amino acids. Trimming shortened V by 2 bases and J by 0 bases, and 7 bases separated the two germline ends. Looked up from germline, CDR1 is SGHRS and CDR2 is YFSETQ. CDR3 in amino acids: CASSLRTSTDTQYF. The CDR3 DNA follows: TGCGCCAGCAGCTTAAGGACTAGCACAGATACGCAGTATTTT. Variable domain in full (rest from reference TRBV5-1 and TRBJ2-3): KAGVTQTPRYLIKTRGQQVTLSCSPISGHRSVSWYQQTPGQGLQFLFEYFSETQRNKGNFPGRFSGRQFSNSRSEMNVSTLELGDSALYLCASSLRTSTDTQYFGPGTRLTVL.

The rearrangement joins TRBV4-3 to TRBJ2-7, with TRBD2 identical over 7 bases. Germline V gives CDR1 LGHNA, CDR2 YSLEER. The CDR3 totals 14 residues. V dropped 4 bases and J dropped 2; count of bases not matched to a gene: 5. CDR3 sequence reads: CASSRSGDTYEQYF. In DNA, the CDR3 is TGCGCCAGCAGCCGCAGCGGGGATACCTACGAGCAGTACTTC.

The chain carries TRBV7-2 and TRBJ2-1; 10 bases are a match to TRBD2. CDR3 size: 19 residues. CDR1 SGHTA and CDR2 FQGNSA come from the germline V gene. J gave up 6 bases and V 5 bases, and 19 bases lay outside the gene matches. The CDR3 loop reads CASSVRPPSGSRKPNEQFF. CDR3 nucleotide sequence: TGTGCCAGCAGCGTACGACCCCCTAGCGGGAGCCGAAAACCCAATGAGCAGTTCTTC.

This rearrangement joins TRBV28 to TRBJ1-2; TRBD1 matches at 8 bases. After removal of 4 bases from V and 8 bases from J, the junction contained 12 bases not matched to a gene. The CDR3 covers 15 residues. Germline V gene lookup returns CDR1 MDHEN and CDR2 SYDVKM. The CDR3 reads CASSSQDRVGVGYTF. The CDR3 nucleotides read TGTGCCAGCAGTTCTCAGGACAGGGTTGGTGTCGGCTACACCTTC.

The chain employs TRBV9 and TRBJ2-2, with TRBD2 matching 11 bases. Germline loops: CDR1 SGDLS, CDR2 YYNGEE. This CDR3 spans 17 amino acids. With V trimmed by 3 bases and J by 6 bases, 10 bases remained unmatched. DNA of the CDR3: TGTGCCAGCAGCGAGGGGGGGACTAGCGGCAAGGCCGGGGAGCTGTTTTTT. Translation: CASSEGGTSGKAGELFF.

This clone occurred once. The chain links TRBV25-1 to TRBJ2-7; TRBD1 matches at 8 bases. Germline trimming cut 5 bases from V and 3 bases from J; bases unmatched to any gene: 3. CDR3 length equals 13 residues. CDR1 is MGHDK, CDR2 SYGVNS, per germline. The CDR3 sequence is CASSLDRDYEQYF. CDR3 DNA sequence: TGTGCCAGCAGTCTGGACAGGGACTACGAGCAGTACTTC.

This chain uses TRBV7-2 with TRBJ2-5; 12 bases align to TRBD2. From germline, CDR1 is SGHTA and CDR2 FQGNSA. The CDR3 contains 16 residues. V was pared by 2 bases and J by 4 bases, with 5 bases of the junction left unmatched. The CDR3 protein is CASSLSLAGGPETQYF. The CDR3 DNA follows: TGTGCCAGCAGCTTATCGCTAGCGGGAGGGCCAGAGACCCAGTACTTC.

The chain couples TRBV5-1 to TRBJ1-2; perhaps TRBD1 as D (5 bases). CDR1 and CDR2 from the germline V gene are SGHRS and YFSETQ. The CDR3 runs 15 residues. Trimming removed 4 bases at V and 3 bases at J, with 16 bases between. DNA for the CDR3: TGCGCCAGCAGCCGAAGTCAGGGATCCGACTATGGCTACACCTTC. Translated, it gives CASSRSQGSDYGYTF.

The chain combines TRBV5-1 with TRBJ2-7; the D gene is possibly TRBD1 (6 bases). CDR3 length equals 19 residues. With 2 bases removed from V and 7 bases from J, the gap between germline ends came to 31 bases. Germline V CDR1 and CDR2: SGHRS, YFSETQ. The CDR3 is CASSFGIHSGTPGIKEQYF. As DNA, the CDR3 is TGCGCCAGCAGCTTCGGAATCCACTCCGGGACACCGGGAATTAAAGAGCAGTACTTC.

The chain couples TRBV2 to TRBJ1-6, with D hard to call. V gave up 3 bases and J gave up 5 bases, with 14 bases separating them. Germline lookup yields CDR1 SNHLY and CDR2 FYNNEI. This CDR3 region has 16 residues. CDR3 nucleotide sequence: TGTGCCAGCAGTGATATGGGTCGCGGGGATAATTCACCCCTCCACTTT. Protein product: CASSDMGRGDNSPLHF.

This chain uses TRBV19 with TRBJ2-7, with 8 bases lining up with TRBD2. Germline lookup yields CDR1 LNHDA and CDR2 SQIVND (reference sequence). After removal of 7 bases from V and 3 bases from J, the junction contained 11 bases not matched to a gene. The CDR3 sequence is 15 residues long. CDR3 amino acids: CASTPTGLEIYEQYF. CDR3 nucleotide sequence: TGTGCCAGTACCCCAACGGGACTAGAGATCTACGAGCAGTACTTC.

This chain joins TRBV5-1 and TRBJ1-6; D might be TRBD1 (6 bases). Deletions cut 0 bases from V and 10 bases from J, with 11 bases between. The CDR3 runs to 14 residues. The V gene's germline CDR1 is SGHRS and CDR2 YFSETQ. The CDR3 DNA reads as TGCGCCAGCAGCTTGGACAGGGTGGGCTCACCCCTCCACTTT. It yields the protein CASSLDRVGSPLHF.

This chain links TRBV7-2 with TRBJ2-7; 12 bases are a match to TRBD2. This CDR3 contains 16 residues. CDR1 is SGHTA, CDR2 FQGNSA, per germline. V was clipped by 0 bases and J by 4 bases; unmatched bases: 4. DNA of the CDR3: TGTGCCAGCAGCTTAGCTACTAGCGGGAGGAGGTACGAGCAGTACTTC. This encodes CASSLATSGRRYEQYF.

For the CDR3, the DNA is TGTGCCATCAGCCTGGGACTAGCGGGAGCCAAAAACATTCAGTACTTC. Protein sequence: CAISLGLAGAKNIQYF. The chain is built from TRBV10-3 and TRBJ2-4; 12 bases align to TRBD2. V lost 6 bases to trimming and J lost 0 bases; unmatched junction nucleotides: 3. The V gene's germline CDR1 is ENHRY and CDR2 SYGVKD. This CDR3 has 16 amino acids.

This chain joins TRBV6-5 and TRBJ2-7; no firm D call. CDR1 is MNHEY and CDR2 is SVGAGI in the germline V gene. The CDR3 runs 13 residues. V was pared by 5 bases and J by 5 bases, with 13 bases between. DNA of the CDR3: TGTGCCAGCAGTATCGACAATATCCACGAGCAGTACTTC. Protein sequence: CASSIDNIHEQYF.

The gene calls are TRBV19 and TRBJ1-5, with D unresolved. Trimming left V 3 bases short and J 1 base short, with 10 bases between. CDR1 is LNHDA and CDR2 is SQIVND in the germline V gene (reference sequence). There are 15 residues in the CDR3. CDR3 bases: TGTGCCAGTAGTATTGCGGCGGTGAGCAATCAGCCCCAGCATTTT. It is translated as CASSIAAVSNQPQHF. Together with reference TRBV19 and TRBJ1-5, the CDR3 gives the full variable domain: DGGITQSPKYLFRKEGQNVTLSCEQNLNHDAMYWYRQDPGQGLRLIYYSQIVNDFQKGDIAEGYSVSREKKESFPLTVTSAQKNPTAFYLCASSIAAVSNQPQHFGDGTRLSIL.

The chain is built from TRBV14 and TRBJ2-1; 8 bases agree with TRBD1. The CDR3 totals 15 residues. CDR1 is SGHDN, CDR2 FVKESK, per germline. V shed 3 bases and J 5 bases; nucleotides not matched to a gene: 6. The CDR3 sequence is CASSHRQGYHNEQFF. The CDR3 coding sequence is TGTGCCAGCAGCCATCGACAGGGGTACCACAATGAGCAGTTCTTC.

This CDR3 is CAWSVTETGYTF. The CDR3 DNA follows: TGTGCCTGGAGTGTAACAGAAACTGGCTACACCTTC. The rearrangement joins TRBV30 to TRBJ1-2, with D hard to call. The V end was cut by 0 bases, the J end by 7 bases, with 9 bases between. The CDR3 length is 12 residues. From germline, CDR1 is GTSNPN and CDR2 SVGIG (reference sequence).

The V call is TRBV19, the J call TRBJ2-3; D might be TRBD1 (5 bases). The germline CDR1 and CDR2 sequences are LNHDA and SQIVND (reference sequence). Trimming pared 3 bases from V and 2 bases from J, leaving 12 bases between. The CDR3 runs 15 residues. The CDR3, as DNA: TGTGCCAGTAGTATTCAGGGCGGAACCACAGATACGCAGTATTTT. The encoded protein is CASSIQGGTTDTQYF.

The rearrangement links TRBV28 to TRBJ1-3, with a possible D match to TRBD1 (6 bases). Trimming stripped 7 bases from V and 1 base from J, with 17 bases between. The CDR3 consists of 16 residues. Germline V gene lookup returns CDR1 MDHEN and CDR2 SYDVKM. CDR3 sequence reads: CASTQGKVLSGNTIYF. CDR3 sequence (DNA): TGTGCCAGCACCCAGGGGAAGGTTTTATCTGGAAACACCATATATTTT.